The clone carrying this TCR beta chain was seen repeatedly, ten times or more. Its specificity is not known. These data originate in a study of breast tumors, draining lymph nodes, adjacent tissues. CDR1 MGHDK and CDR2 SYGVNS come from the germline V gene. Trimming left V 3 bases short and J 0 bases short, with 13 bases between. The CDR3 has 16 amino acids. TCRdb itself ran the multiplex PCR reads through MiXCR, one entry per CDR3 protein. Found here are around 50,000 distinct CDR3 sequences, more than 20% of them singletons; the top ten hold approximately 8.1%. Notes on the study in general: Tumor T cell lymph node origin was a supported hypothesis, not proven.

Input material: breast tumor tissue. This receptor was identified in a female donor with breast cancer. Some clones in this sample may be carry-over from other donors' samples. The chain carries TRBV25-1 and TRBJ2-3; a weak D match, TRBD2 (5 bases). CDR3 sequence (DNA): TGTGCCAGCAGTGATAGGGAGACTGGAAGCACAGATACGCAGTATTTT. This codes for CASSDRETGSTDTQYF.